This TCR beta chain is drawn from a study of blood T cells in healthy people across ages. For the study at large: Using template switching, researchers captured about one barcoded beta molecule for each two T cells. The study's findings and limits: There were more naive CD4+ cells and higher diversity in long-lived donors than in aged donors. Possibly, changes in expanded clonotypes were confounded because donor CMV status was unknown.

The authors ran a second PCR of 7 to 11 cycles using a sample-barcoded 5' primer and a J-beta primer mix. Each cDNA molecule was tagged by a template-switch adaptor that had 12 random nucleotides. MiXCR, run by TCRdb on the 5' RACE reads, gives a single entry per CDR3 protein. The sample carries hundreds of thousands of distinct CDR3 sequences, 52% recorded once. Concerning this clonotype: Antigen unknown.

Germline V gene lookup returns CDR1 SGHTA and CDR2 FQGNSA. The length of the CDR3 is 14 residues. Trimming at V came to 7 bases and at J to 3 bases, leaving 6 bases not matched to a gene. The sample consisted of blood. The chain has TRBV7-2 and TRBJ2-7, with 10 bases identical to TRBD1. The clonotype originates from a woman over 75 in good health. This chain's CDR3 is CASTSGQGDYEQYF. Written as DNA, the CDR3 is TGTGCCAGCACCAGCGGACAGGGGGACTACGAGCAGTACTTC.